These 4 T cell receptor beta chains came from one sample sequenced in a study of shared clonotypes between healthy human individuals. Sequenced by immunoSEQ multiplex PCR; TCRdb stores in-frame clones only, minus some. Of roughly 2.2 million clones in the sample, under 95% were seen once. Specimen: naive CD4+ T cells from PBMCs. Subset noted: CD45RA+ positively selected. The receptors here all came from a man younger than 30 in good health. Some clones in this sample may be carry-over from other donors' samples.

This chain connects TRBV28 to TRBJ2-3; 7 bases are shared with TRBD2. Germline trimming cut 6 bases from V and 0 bases from J; bases unmatched to any gene: 6. Germline CDR1 MDHEN, CDR2 SYDVKM. The length of the CDR3 is 15 residues. For the CDR3, the DNA is TGTGCCAGCAGCAAACTAGCGTCTAGCACAGATACGCAGTATTTT. Translated, it gives CASSKLASSTDTQYF.

The chain is built from TRBV19 and TRBJ2-1, with D possibly being TRBD2 (6 bases). The CDR3 runs 16 residues. CDR1 and CDR2 from the germline V gene are LNHDA and SQIVND (reference sequence). V was cut by 6 bases and J by 0 bases, with 15 bases left in between. The CDR3 coding sequence is TGTGCCAGTAGAACTCAGCGGGCGGGCTCCTACAATGAGCAGTTCTTC. Amino acids: CASRTQRAGSYNEQFF.

The rearrangement uses TRBV7-3 and TRBJ1-2; no firm D call. The CDR3 has 15 residues. V lost 0 bases, J lost 6 bases, and 14 bases lay in between. Looked up from germline, CDR1 is SGHTA and CDR2 is FQGTGA. In DNA form, the CDR3 reads TGTGCCAGCAGCTTAACCGGCGGCGGCCCAGATGGCTACACCTTC. It yields the protein CASSLTGGGPDGYTF.

The chain recombines TRBV6-1 with TRBJ1-1; D uncertain. CDR3 length: 13 residues. Germline-derived CDR1 and CDR2 are MNHNS and SASEGT. V was clipped by 2 bases and J by 7 bases, with 11 bases between them. For the CDR3, the DNA is TGTGCCAGCAGTGAACAAGGGTACAATGAAGCTTTCTTT. Protein: CASSEQGYNEAFF.